This T cell receptor (beta chain) was documented in a study of blood T cell repertoires in COVID-19. Looking at the study overall: Nucleic acid was either cDNA or gDNA, and it came from T cells, B-cell-depleted T cells, or PBMCs.

The germline V gene encodes CDR1 SGHVS and CDR2 FQNEAQ. V dropped 1 base and J dropped 5 bases, with 7 bases sitting between them. The CDR3 is 13 residues long. Data came from immunoSEQ multiplex PCR; TCRdb stores just in-frame clones and leaves some out. The sample carries 150,000 to 200,000 clones, roughly four fifths recorded once. J is TRBJ2-3 and V is TRBV7-8; no reliable D call. Sequencing was carried out using peripheral blood. The TCR originated in a human donor with acute or convalescent COVID-19. The donor label of this sample is uncertain. CDR3 sequence reads: CASSLGLQDTQYF. Written as DNA, the CDR3 is TGTGCCAGCAGCTTAGGACTGCAAGATACGCAGTATTTT.